The 28 T cell receptor beta chains listed next were all sequenced from one sample in a study of CD8 T cells in ankylosing spondylitis. Study results and caveats: What seemed typical of ankylosing spondylitis blood was a TCR beta motif built from eight highly homologous variants.

One entry per CDR3 protein results from TCRdb running MiXCR on the 5' RACE reads. Seen here are about 540,000 distinct CDR3 sequences, roughly 12% observed once, and the top ten hold approximately 7%. For these TCRs, the target antigens are not known. The specimen was blood, either unsorted or a sorted T cell fraction (not recorded which). These receptors were obtained from a male donor with ankylosing spondylitis.

This clonotype was observed many times. CDR3 sequence (DNA): TGTGCCAGCAGCCAAAAGAGCTATTGGGGGGACACTGAAGCTTTCTTT. This codes for CASSQKSYWGDTEAFF. V gene TRBV14 combines with J gene TRBJ1-1; D is possibly TRBD1 (5 bases). Trimming removed 2 bases from V and 3 bases from J, with 16 bases in between. This CDR3 has 16 residues. Per germline, CDR1 SGHDN and CDR2 FVKESK.

This clonotype appeared a few times. For the CDR3, the DNA is TGCGCCAGCAGCCCCCGGATAGCGGAATACAATGAGCAGTTCTTC. Translation gives CASSPRIAEYNEQFF. The chain links TRBV4-1 to TRBJ2-1; maybe TRBD2 (6 bases). Germline V CDR1 and CDR2: MGHRA, YSYEKL. CDR3 size: 15 residues. Trimming pared 4 bases from V and 4 bases from J, leaving 14 bases between.

V is TRBV20-1 and J is TRBJ2-1, with a possible D match to TRBD2 (5 bases). V gave up 2 bases and J gave up 8 bases, with 13 bases separating them. Germline CDR1 is DFQATT and CDR2 is SNEGSKA (reference sequence). This CDR3 spans 13 amino acids. In DNA form, the CDR3 reads TGCAGTGCTAGAAATCCGGGATTCTATGAGCAGTTCTTC. This encodes CSARNPGFYEQFF.

This clonotype was counted ten times or more. This sequence joins TRBV11-2 and TRBJ2-7; D unclear. Germline CDR1 reads SGHAT; CDR2 reads FQNNGV. The ends were cut back, 4 bases at V and 2 bases at J, with 15 bases in the middle. There are 15 residues in the CDR3. This CDR3 is CASSSHPTVAYEQYF. DNA of the CDR3: TGTGCCAGCAGCTCCCACCCCACAGTAGCCTACGAGCAGTACTTC.

This clonotype was observed a few times. The CDR3 DNA reads TGCAGTGCTAGTAACATGGACAGGGTCACTGAAGCTTTCTTT. As protein: CSASNMDRVTEAFF. The gene calls are TRBV20-1 and TRBJ1-1; 8 bases align to TRBD1. The CDR3 loop spans 14 amino acids. Looked up from germline, CDR1 is DFQATT and CDR2 is SNEGSKA (reference sequence). The J segment lost 4 bases and the V segment lost 3 bases, leaving 7 bases of the junction unmatched.

The chain couples TRBV18 to TRBJ1-2, with unresolved D. The ends were cut back, 1 base at V and 8 bases at J, with 8 bases in the middle. The CDR3 totals 12 residues. Germline V gene data show CDR1 as KGHSH and CDR2 as LQKENI. DNA of the CDR3: TGTGCCAGCTCACCACAAGAGGGCGGCTACACCTTC. Translating it yields CASSPQEGGYTF.

V usage is TRBV5-1 and J usage is TRBJ2-2, with unresolved D. Germline-derived CDR1 and CDR2 are SGHRS and YFSETQ. With 2 bases removed from V and 7 bases from J, the gap between germline ends came to 9 bases. The CDR3 is 13 amino acids. The CDR3 DNA follows: TGCGCCAGCAGCTTTGGCCCGAACGGGGAGCTGTTTTTT. Translated: CASSFGPNGELFF.

This clonotype occurred a few times. The chain couples TRBV24-1 to TRBJ2-7; D not certain. Looked up from germline, CDR1 is KGHDR and CDR2 is SFDVKD. The CDR3 runs 13 residues. V was cut by 4 bases and J by 3 bases, with 9 bases left in between. The CDR3 nucleotides are TGTGCCACCAGTGACCAGGACCGCTACGAGCAGTACTTC. Its translation is CATSDQDRYEQYF.

This clonotype was seen only a few times. V and J are TRBV5-1 and TRBJ2-5; D might be TRBD1 (6 bases). V was pared by 0 bases and J by 1 base, with 10 bases between. Germline CDR1 reads SGHRS; CDR2 reads YFSETQ. The CDR3 contains 15 residues. CDR3 region: CASSLVATGQETQYF. Written as DNA, the CDR3 is TGCGCCAGCAGCTTGGTTGCGACAGGCCAAGAGACCCAGTACTTC.

The V gene is TRBV20-1, the J gene TRBJ2-2; 7 bases map to TRBD2. CDR3 length: 14 residues. J gave up 6 bases and V 6 bases, and 10 bases lay outside the gene matches. Germline V gene lookup returns CDR1 DFQATT and CDR2 SNEGSKA (reference sequence). CDR3 DNA: TGCAGTGCCCAGAGGGGCGGGAGCGCCGGGGAGCTGTTTTTT. It yields the protein CSAQRGGSAGELFF.

This clonotype was picked up many times. This sequence joins TRBV12-3 or TRBV12-4 and TRBJ2-1; possible D gene TRBD2, 6 bases. This CDR3 is 15 amino acids long. The V end lost 6 bases, the J end lost 1 base, and 13 bases lay between the germline ends. CDR3 loop: CASRPGTGSYNEQFF. CDR3 DNA sequence: TGTGCCAGCAGACCCGGGACTGGTTCCTACAATGAGCAGTTCTTC.

This clonotype was seen a few times. CDR3 loop: CATSRDLLRARPHDTQYF. CDR3 nucleotides: TGTGCCACCAGCAGAGATCTGTTGCGGGCAAGACCTCACGATACGCAGTATTTT. V gene TRBV15 combines with J gene TRBJ2-3, with D maybe TRBD2 (5 bases). V gave up 0 bases and J gave up 6 bases, with 22 bases separating them. The V gene's germline CDR1 is LNHNV and CDR2 YYDKDF (reference sequence). The length of the CDR3 is 18 residues.

V and J are TRBV15 and TRBJ2-7; D remains ambiguous. CDR3 length equals 13 residues. Between the trimmed V and J ends, which lost 3 bases and 0 bases, there was a span of 6 bases. CDR1 is LNHNV, CDR2 YYDKDF, per germline (reference sequence). Here the CDR3 DNA reads TGTGCCACCAGCAGGGGCTCCTCCTACGAGCAGTACTTC. Translated, it gives CATSRGSSYEQYF.

This clonotype was recorded at least ten times. The gene calls are TRBV4-2 and TRBJ1-1; no firm D call. Germline V gene lookup returns CDR1 LGHNA and CDR2 YNFKEQ. Trimming took off 1 base at V and 3 bases at J, with 12 bases between the two ends. This CDR3 has 15 amino acids. The DNA for the CDR3 is TGTGCCAGCAGCCAAGGGGTTGTGTATGACACTGAAGCTTTCTTT. Translating gives CASSQGVVYDTEAFF.

J is TRBJ1-4 and V is TRBV12-3 or TRBV12-4, with TRBD1 matching over 11 bases. J gave up 6 bases and V 6 bases, and 3 bases lay outside the gene matches. CDR3 size: 14 residues. The CDR3 loop is CASSRTGGDEKLFF. CDR3 nucleotides: TGTGCCAGCAGCCGGACAGGGGGCGATGAAAAACTGTTTTTT.

The chain has TRBV29-1 and TRBJ2-1, with 11 bases identical to TRBD2. This CDR3 comprises 17 residues. The trim removed 0 bases at V and 9 bases at J, leaving 13 bases unmatched. Germline assignment: CDR1 SQVTM and CDR2 ANQGSEA. The CDR3 DNA reads TGCAGCGTTGAAGATCCTTTCAGACTAGCGGGAATTACTGAGCAGTTCTTC. Protein: CSVEDPFRLAGITEQFF.

J is TRBJ2-3 and V is TRBV18; weak D call: TRBD2 (7 bases). Germline V gene data show CDR1 as KGHSH and CDR2 as LQKENI. The ends were cut back, 2 bases at V and 4 bases at J, with 13 bases in the middle. CDR3 length: 15 amino acids. The chain's CDR3 is CASSPGGASADTQYF. CDR3 nucleotides: TGTGCCAGCTCACCAGGGGGGGCTTCGGCAGATACGCAGTATTTT.

This clonotype was counted ten times or more. This chain links TRBV5-1 with TRBJ2-1; TRBD2 agrees at 11 bases. The CDR3 has 14 amino acids. The germline CDR1 and CDR2 sequences are SGHRS and YFSETQ. Unmatched junction bases numbered 1, after V lost 3 bases and J lost 5 bases. CDR3 sequence (DNA): TGCGCCAGCAGCTGGGGACTAGCGGACAATGAGCAGTTCTTC. This codes for CASSWGLADNEQFF.

This chain links TRBV11-2 with TRBJ2-1, with 11 positions matching TRBD1. Unmatched junction bases numbered 22, after V lost 5 bases and J lost 4 bases. The CDR3 is 21 amino acids. Looked up from germline, CDR1 is SGHAT and CDR2 is FQNNGV. The CDR3 DNA reads TGTGCCAGCAGCCCGTTTCCCGGGACAGGGGGATCCCCCCAACAATACAATGAGCAGTTCTTC. Its translation: CASSPFPGTGGSPQQYNEQFF.

There are a few counts of this clonotype. The V call is TRBV6-5, the J call TRBJ2-3; D not resolved. The V gene's germline CDR1 is MNHEY and CDR2 SVGAGI. V lost 3 bases, J lost 0 bases, and 22 bases lay in between. The CDR3 has 19 amino acids. The chain's CDR3 is CASSYPHAPGLWSTDTQYF. Here the CDR3 DNA reads TGTGCCAGCAGTTATCCTCATGCACCAGGCTTATGGAGCACAGATACGCAGTATTTT.

This clonotype has more than one count but fewer than ten. This chain connects TRBV10-1 to TRBJ1-2; TRBD1 agrees at 10 bases. This CDR3 is 15 amino acids long. After removal of 4 bases from V and 4 bases from J, the junction contained 6 bases not matched to a gene. Germline V gene sequence: CDR1 WNHNN, CDR2 SYGVQD (reference sequence). The CDR3 nucleotides are TGCGCCAGCAGTGCGGGGACAGGGGTCACCTATGGCTACACCTTC. This encodes CASSAGTGVTYGYTF.

The chain uses TRBV20-1 and TRBJ2-1; 13 bases agree with TRBD2. The ends lost 6 bases at V and 8 bases at J; junction bases unmatched: 4. Germline V gene data show CDR1 as DFQATT and CDR2 as SNEGSKA (reference sequence). The CDR3 covers 13 residues. The CDR3 DNA sequence: TGCAGTGCAAGGACTAGCGGGAGCGATGAGCAGTTCTTC. Translating gives CSARTSGSDEQFF.

The sample holds many counts of this clonotype. The J gene is TRBJ2-5, the V gene TRBV12-3 or TRBV12-4; possible D gene TRBD2, 5 bases. The V end lost 8 bases, the J end lost 5 bases, and 15 bases lay between the germline ends. This CDR3 is built from 13 residues. CDR3 sequence (DNA): TGTGCCAGCCGATTACGCGAGCGGGAGACCCAGTACTTC. Its translation: CASRLRERETQYF.

The V gene is TRBV4-2, the J gene TRBJ2-5; 7 bases are a match to TRBD2. CDR1 and CDR2 from the germline V gene are LGHNA and YNFKEQ. V shed 0 bases and J 5 bases; nucleotides not matched to a gene: 9. The CDR3 is made up of 16 amino acids. CDR3: CASSQDHREVIETQYF. The CDR3 DNA reads as TGTGCCAGCAGCCAAGATCACCGGGAGGTAATTGAGACCCAGTACTTC.

The chain uses TRBV5-1 and TRBJ1-2; 8 bases are a match to TRBD1. The germline CDR1 and CDR2 sequences are SGHRS and YFSETQ. This CDR3 spans 13 amino acids. J was trimmed by 7 bases and V by 6 bases; bases with no gene match: 8. The CDR3, as DNA: TGCGCCAGCACCATGACAGGGGAGGCTGGCTACACCTTC. This gives the protein CASTMTGEAGYTF. The full variable domain, rest sourced from reference TRBV5-1 and TRBJ1-2, is KAGVTQTPRYLIKTRGQQVTLSCSPISGHRSVSWYQQTPGQGLQFLFEYFSETQRNKGNFPGRFSGRQFSNSRSEMNVSTLELGDSALYLCASTMTGEAGYTFGSGTRLTVV.

This clonotype was seen a handful of times. The rearrangement uses TRBV27 and TRBJ2-2; D gene ambiguous. In germline, CDR1 is MNHEY, CDR2 SMNVEV (reference sequence). V lost 7 bases, J lost 0 bases, and 12 bases lay in between. The CDR3 sequence is 15 residues long. CDR3 region: CASKISPSNTGELFF. CDR3 in DNA: TGTGCCAGCAAAATAAGTCCGTCGAACACCGGGGAGCTGTTTTTT.

There are a few counts of this clonotype. This chain connects TRBV2 to TRBJ2-3, with TRBD2 matching over 13 bases. Trimming cost V 5 bases and J 2 bases; bases outside gene matches: 10. Germline V gene sequence: CDR1 SNHLY, CDR2 FYNNEI. The CDR3 length is 18 residues. CDR3 sequence (DNA): TGTGCCAGCAGTTCCGGGACTAGCGGGACAGGGAACACAGATACGCAGTATTTT. Its translation is CASSSGTSGTGNTDTQYF.

CDR3 loop: CSATGLGYEQYF. The DNA of the CDR3 is TGCAGCGCAACAGGGCTGGGCTACGAGCAGTACTTC. V usage is TRBV29-1 and J usage is TRBJ2-7; D perhaps matches TRBD1 (6 bases). V lost 7 bases and J 3 bases, leaving 13 bases between the germline ends. This CDR3 has 12 residues. The germline V gene encodes CDR1 SQVTM and CDR2 ANQGSEA.